This TCR beta chain was recorded in a study of T cell responses to AZD1222 COVID-19 vaccine. The method was immunoSEQ multiplex PCR; TCRdb's version includes in-frame clones alone and lacks a portion of them. This sample carries 200,000 or so clones, 85% to 90% of them seen once, and the ten largest clones take 5% to 7%. This CDR3 has 15 amino acids. V was trimmed by 1 base and J by 0 bases, leaving 9 bases between them. Germline values: CDR1 MDHEN, CDR2 SYDVKM. The TCR sequence derives from an adult in good health. Sequenced here: peripheral blood, sampled on day 0 of AZD1222 vaccination. J is TRBJ1-1 and V is TRBV28; D ambiguous. Here the CDR3 DNA reads TGTGCCAGCAGTTTATTAGGTAGCATGAACACTGAAGCTTTCTTT. Encoded protein: CASSLLGSMNTEAFF.